The 26 T cell receptor beta chains given below trace back to one sample, sequenced in a study of CD8+CD57+ T cells in acquired aplastic anemia. Genomic DNA, serving as template, underwent TCR beta VDJ and CDR3 profiling. TCRdb called the reads again in MiXCR, with one record for every CDR3 protein. The sample holds fewer than 80,000 distinct CDR3 sequences, about three quarters seen once. Flow cytometry had shown expanded CD8+CD57+ cells in the patients chosen for sequencing. Sequencing was performed on sorted CD4+, CD8+, or CD8+CD57+ T cells (not recorded which) from PBMCs. The receptor source for this set is a human donor with aplastic anemia.

The V call is TRBV7-9, the J call TRBJ1-6; no reliable D call. CDR1 and CDR2 from the germline V gene are SEHNR and FQNEAQ (reference sequence). Between the trimmed V and J ends, which lost 2 bases and 7 bases, there was a span of 6 bases. CDR3 length: 13 residues. CDR3 sequence reads: CASSLPANSPLHF. The CDR3 DNA is TGTGCCAGCAGCTTACCTGCGAATTCACCCCTCCACTTT.

The chain carries TRBV5-1 and TRBJ2-1, with 7 bases fitting TRBD2. Trimming cost V 3 bases and J 2 bases; bases outside gene matches: 8. This CDR3 spans 16 amino acids. Germline CDR1 and CDR2: SGHRS and YFSETQ. CDR3: CASSSSTSSPYNEQFF. The CDR3 DNA sequence: TGCGCCAGCAGCTCCTCGACTAGCTCACCCTACAATGAGCAGTTCTTC.

The chain is built from TRBV20-1 and TRBJ2-7; TRBD2 aligns across 11 bases. Trimming at V came to 4 bases and at J to 7 bases, leaving 12 bases not matched to a gene. The CDR3 sequence is 15 residues long. Germline-derived CDR1 and CDR2 are DFQATT and SNEGSKA (reference sequence). The CDR3 DNA reads as TGCAGTGCTACCCCGACTAGCGGGATATCGGGTGAGCAGTACTTC. Its translation: CSATPTSGISGEQYF.

This chain uses TRBV4-1 with TRBJ2-5; TRBD2 agrees at 9 bases. The CDR3 sequence is 13 residues long. V dropped 4 bases and J dropped 5; count of bases not matched to a gene: 2. Germline V CDR1 and CDR2: MGHRA, YSYEKL. The CDR3 region is CASSPSGEETQYF. The CDR3 nucleotides read TGCGCCAGCAGCCCTAGCGGGGAGGAGACCCAGTACTTC.

The V and J genes are TRBV10-3 and TRBJ2-2, with D unresolved. This CDR3 comprises 14 residues. CDR1 is ENHRY, CDR2 SYGVKD, per germline. The V gene lost 4 bases and the J gene lost 3 bases, with 9 bases spanning the gap. For the CDR3, the DNA is TGTGCCATCAGTGGAAAGGGTGACACCGGGGAGCTGTTTTTT. It translates to CAISGKGDTGELFF.

The chain carries TRBV24-1 and TRBJ2-5; D could derive from TRBD1 or TRBD2 (5 bases each). CDR3 length: 12 residues. The V gene's germline CDR1 is KGHDR and CDR2 SFDVKD. V dropped 4 bases and J dropped 7 bases, with 9 bases sitting between them. This CDR3 is CATSESGGTQYF. CDR3 bases: TGTGCCACCAGTGAGTCTGGGGGGACCCAGTACTTC.

V and J are TRBV19 and TRBJ2-5; 8 bases line up with TRBD2. The V gene end was trimmed by 7 bases and the J gene end by 5 bases; junction bases not matched to a gene: 12. The CDR3 has 15 residues. The germline V gene has CDR1 LNHDA and CDR2 SQIVND (reference sequence). The CDR3 DNA follows: TGTGCCAGTACCGATCCTCGGGGGGGGCTGGAGACCCAGTACTTC. As protein: CASTDPRGGLETQYF.

A few counts support this clonotype. The chain links TRBV7-2 to TRBJ2-1, with 9 bases identical to TRBD2. This CDR3 comprises 13 residues. V was pared by 5 bases and J by 13 bases, with 9 bases of the junction left unmatched. Germline CDR1 reads SGHTA; CDR2 reads FQGNSA. The CDR3: CASSPRLAEDQFF. Here the CDR3 DNA reads TGTGCCAGCAGCCCCAGACTAGCGGAGGACCAGTTCTTC.

This clonotype turned up a few times. The rearrangement joins TRBV6-5 to TRBJ2-3, with 7 bases identical to TRBD1. Germline assignment: CDR1 MNHEY and CDR2 SVGAGI. V was pared by 2 bases and J by 6 bases, with 11 bases of the junction left unmatched. The CDR3 spans 16 residues. In DNA, the CDR3 is TGTGCCAGCAGTTACGGGTGGGACAGAGAAGATGATACGCAGTATTTT. Amino acids: CASSYGWDREDDTQYF.

V and J are TRBV4-2 and TRBJ2-2; 14 bases map to TRBD2. The V segment lost 7 bases and the J segment 1 base; nucleotides outside the gene matches: 5. Germline lookup yields CDR1 LGHNA and CDR2 YNFKEQ. This CDR3 comprises 17 residues. The CDR3 sequence: CASNGGTSGGNTGELFF. Here the CDR3 DNA reads TGTGCCAGCAACGGAGGGACTAGCGGGGGGAACACCGGGGAGCTGTTTTTT.

This clonotype was detected ten times or more. The chain joins TRBV7-8 to TRBJ1-5; no clear D. The CDR3 totals 17 residues. Germline CDR1 reads SGHVS; CDR2 reads FQNEAQ. V lost 2 bases to trimming and J lost 1 base, with 15 bases between them. In DNA form, the CDR3 reads TGTGCCAGCAGCTTATTGGCAGCAAGTCAGAGCAATCAGCCCCAGCATTTT. It translates to CASSLLAASQSNQPQHF.

This clonotype has a count of ten or more. This chain uses TRBV10-3 with TRBJ2-1; the D gene is possibly TRBD2 (6 bases). This CDR3 spans 17 amino acids. CDR1 and CDR2 (germline): ENHRY, SYGVKD. V lost 0 bases to trimming and J lost 7 bases, with 19 bases between them. CDR3 DNA sequence: TGTGCCATCAGTGAGTCGGACGGCGGGAATTCGCGAAATGAGCAGTTCTTC. It translates to CAISESDGGNSRNEQFF.

This clonotype was found once. J is TRBJ2-1 and V is TRBV15; a weak D match, TRBD1 (5 bases). The CDR3 has 13 residues. V was shortened by 5 bases and J by 4 bases, with 9 bases between the two germline ends. CDR1 and CDR2 (germline): LNHNV, YYDKDF (reference sequence). CDR3 bases: TGTGCCACCAGCGGACATAGTTACAATGAGCAGTTCTTC. Its protein is CATSGHSYNEQFF.

V gene TRBV7-2 combines with J gene TRBJ2-1; 9 bases align to TRBD2. The trim removed 0 bases at V and 5 bases at J, leaving 8 bases unmatched. This CDR3 spans 17 amino acids. Germline V gene lookup returns CDR1 SGHTA and CDR2 FQGNSA. CDR3 loop: CASSLAWTSVDDNEQFF. CDR3 nucleotides: TGTGCCAGCAGCTTAGCCTGGACTAGCGTGGACGACAATGAGCAGTTCTTC. Variable domain in full (rest from reference TRBV7-2 and TRBJ2-1): GAGVSQSPSNKVTEKGKDVELRCDPISGHTALYWYRQSLGQGLEFLIYFQGNSAPDKSGLPSDRFSAERTGGSVSTLTIQRTQQEDSAVYLCASSLAWTSVDDNEQFFGPGTRLTVL.

The V call is TRBV10-3, the J call TRBJ2-3; TRBD2 aligns across 14 bases. With 6 bases clipped from V and 4 bases from J, the junction kept 6 bases outside the gene matches. There are 16 residues in the CDR3. Germline assignment: CDR1 ENHRY and CDR2 SYGVKD. CDR3 sequence: CAIRPGTSGRSDTQYF. CDR3 in DNA: TGTGCCATCAGGCCGGGGACTAGCGGGAGATCAGATACGCAGTATTTT.

This clonotype came up many times. The chain uses TRBV15 and TRBJ2-2, with D perhaps matching TRBD1 (5 bases). Trimming took off 1 base at V and 5 bases at J, with 8 bases between the two ends. Per the germline V gene, CDR1 is LNHNV and CDR2 is YYDKDF (reference sequence). The CDR3 is made up of 14 amino acids. CDR3 sequence: CATSRGRETGELFF. The DNA of the CDR3 is TGTGCCACCAGCAGAGGCAGGGAAACCGGGGAGCTGTTTTTT.

This clonotype was seen just once. The chain employs TRBV24-1 and TRBJ1-5, with D perhaps matching TRBD1 (6 bases). This CDR3 is 13 amino acids long. V was cut by 2 bases and J by 5 bases, with 6 bases left in between. Looked up from germline, CDR1 is KGHDR and CDR2 is SFDVKD. CDR3 nucleotide sequence: TGTGCCACCAGTGATTCAGGGGATCAGCCCCAGCATTTT. Translating it yields CATSDSGDQPQHF.

J is TRBJ2-7 and V is TRBV7-7; 10 nucleotides match TRBD2. Germline V gene lookup returns CDR1 SSHAT and CDR2 FNYEAQ (reference sequence). This CDR3 contains 15 residues. Here the CDR3 DNA reads TGTGCTAGAGACTTAACCGGGACTAGCGCCTTTGGGCAGTACTTC. Protein product: CARDLTGTSAFGQYF. The full variable domain, completed using reference TRBV7-7 and TRBJ2-7, is GAGVSQSPRYKVTKRGQDVTLRCDPISSHATLYWYQQALGQGPEFLTYFNYEAQPDKSGLPSDRFSAERPEGSISTLTIQRTEQRDSAMYRCARDLTGTSAFGQYFGPGTRLTVT.

The rearrangement links TRBV10-3 to TRBJ2-7, with 9 bases lining up with TRBD2. Germline CDR1 reads ENHRY; CDR2 reads SYGVKD. J lost 3 bases, V lost 2 bases, and 5 bases had no gene match. The CDR3 has 15 amino acids. CDR3 sequence (DNA): TGTGCCATCAGTGAGGGAGCGGGAGGTCGCTACGAGCAGTACTTC. Translation: CAISEGAGGRYEQYF.

As for this clonotype: Possible read error: a much larger clone is one base away. V is TRBV9 and J is TRBJ2-1; D assignment may be TRBD1 or TRBD2 (6 bases each). The CDR3 is made up of 14 amino acids. V dropped 1 base and J dropped 6 bases, with 11 bases sitting between them. Germline loops: CDR1 SGDLS, CDR2 YYNGEE. The CDR3 DNA follows: TGTGCCAGCAGCGTATGGGGGGACACCAATGAGCAGTTCTTC. It is translated as CASSVWGDTNEQFF.

V is TRBV20-1 and J is TRBJ1-5, with no clear D. Germline V gene sequence: CDR1 DFQATT, CDR2 SNEGSKA (reference sequence). V was pared by 3 bases and J by 0 bases, with 9 bases between. The CDR3 sequence is 14 residues long. CDR3 protein: CSARAEDSNQPQHF. The DNA of the CDR3 is TGCAGTGCTAGGGCTGAGGATAGCAATCAGCCCCAGCATTTT.

The sample holds many counts of this clonotype. The chain links TRBV6-1 to TRBJ2-1; 7 bases align to TRBD1. Germline trimming cut 3 bases from V and 2 bases from J; bases unmatched to any gene: 7. The CDR3 has 16 residues. Germline V gene data show CDR1 as MNHNS and CDR2 as SASEGT. The CDR3 here is CASSERNRGTYNEQFF. The CDR3 DNA sequence: TGTGCCAGCAGTGAGCGAAACAGGGGAACCTACAATGAGCAGTTCTTC.

The chain is built from TRBV13 and TRBJ2-7, with D perhaps assigned TRBD1 or TRBD2 (5 bases each). This CDR3 is 16 amino acids long. Germline-derived CDR1 and CDR2 are PRHDT and FYEKMQ (reference sequence). With 1 base removed from V and 0 bases from J, the gap between germline ends came to 13 bases. The CDR3 protein is CASSLVGTASSYEQYF. CDR3 bases: TGTGCCAGCAGCTTAGTAGGGACGGCGAGCTCCTACGAGCAGTACTTC.

This rearrangement joins TRBV15 to TRBJ2-7; D possibly matches TRBD1 or TRBD2 (5 bases each). Between the trimmed V and J ends, which lost 6 bases and 6 bases, there was a span of 21 bases. The CDR3 spans 15 residues. CDR1 and CDR2 from the germline V gene are LNHNV and YYDKDF (reference sequence). CDR3 DNA: TGTGCCACCAGTAAGGCTTCGGGGACCTTTGCCGAGCAGTACTTC. Its protein product is CATSKASGTFAEQYF.

The CDR3 protein is CATSERETQYF. DNA of the CDR3: TGTGCCACCAGTGAACGAGAGACCCAGTACTTC. The rearrangement uses TRBV24-1 and TRBJ2-5; D remains ambiguous. CDR3 size: 11 residues. The ends were cut back, 4 bases at V and 4 bases at J, with 3 bases in the middle. Germline CDR1 KGHDR, CDR2 SFDVKD.

The J gene is TRBJ1-2, the V gene TRBV20-1; 8 bases align to TRBD1. The trim removed 8 bases at V and 5 bases at J, leaving 7 bases unmatched. Per germline, CDR1 DFQATT and CDR2 SNEGSKA (reference sequence). The CDR3 length is 12 residues. CDR3 in DNA: TGCAGTCCTACGACAGGGGCTTATGGCTACACCTTC. This codes for CSPTTGAYGYTF.